The 15 T cell receptor beta chains below all came from one sample that was sequenced in a study of CD8+CD57+ T cells in acquired aplastic anemia. Genomic DNA was employed as the template in profiling TCR beta VDJ and CDR3. A single record per CDR3 protein comes from TCRdb applying MiXCR to the reads. The repertoire holds some 280,000 distinct CDR3 sequences, with around 60% as singletons. Material for sequencing was sorted CD4+, CD8+, or CD8+CD57+ T cells (not recorded which) from PBMCs. These receptors came from a human donor with severe aplastic anemia or a healthy control (not recorded which).

The chain links TRBV7-3 to TRBJ2-6; 8 nucleotides line up with TRBD1. Germline values: CDR1 SGHTA, CDR2 FQGTGA. V lost 3 bases to trimming and J lost 18 bases; unmatched junction nucleotides: 7. There are 12 residues in the CDR3. DNA for the CDR3: TGTGCCAGCAGCTTCACAGGGGGAGGAGAGACTTTC. Protein sequence: CASSFTGGGETF.

The V and J genes are TRBV9 and TRBJ2-5; D is unclear. The CDR3 length is 14 residues. Germline V gene sequence: CDR1 SGDLS, CDR2 YYNGEE. V lost 3 bases to trimming and J lost 2 bases, with 11 bases between them. CDR3 coding DNA: TGTGCCAGCAGCGCCCCTCCCCCACAAGAGACCCAGTACTTC. Its translation: CASSAPPPQETQYF.

The CDR3 DNA sequence: TGTGCCAGCAGCCCCAACAGGGCTTACGAGCAGTACTTC. Residues: CASSPNRAYEQYF. The J gene is TRBJ2-7, the V gene TRBV7-9; D is possibly TRBD1 (6 bases). Trimming pared 5 bases from V and 4 bases from J, leaving 12 bases between. The CDR3 covers 13 residues. From germline, CDR1 is SEHNR and CDR2 FQNEAQ (reference sequence).

This clonotype has at least ten counts. The chain is built from TRBV19 and TRBJ2-2, with D tentatively TRBD2 (6 bases). Germline V lookup: CDR1 LNHDA, CDR2 SQIVND (reference sequence). Trimming removed 9 bases at V and 4 bases at J, with 12 bases between. There are 13 residues in the CDR3. CDR3 nucleotide sequence: TGTGCCAGCAACATCGGGGGCACCGGGGAGCTGTTTTTT. Encoded protein: CASNIGGTGELFF.

This clonotype came up many times. The chain has TRBV9 and TRBJ1-1; 8 positions match TRBD1. There are 15 residues in the CDR3. J gave up 1 base and V 0 bases, and 2 bases lay outside the gene matches. Germline assignment: CDR1 SGDLS and CDR2 YYNGEE. This chain's CDR3 is CASSVGDRQNTEAFF. The CDR3 coding sequence is TGTGCCAGCAGCGTAGGGGACAGGCAGAACACTGAAGCTTTCTTT.

The rearrangement links TRBV29-1 to TRBJ2-7; the match to TRBD1 covers 10 bases. CDR1 and CDR2 from the germline V gene are SQVTM and ANQGSEA. There are 11 residues in the CDR3. V lost 7 bases and J lost 5; bases outside the gene matches: 2. CDR3: CSGQGADEQYF. The CDR3 DNA reads as TGCAGCGGACAGGGGGCGGACGAGCAGTACTTC.

The chain couples TRBV25-1 to TRBJ1-1, with D unclear. The CDR3 extends over 13 amino acids. Looked up from germline, CDR1 is MGHDK and CDR2 is SYGVNS. Trimming removed 3 bases from V and 1 base from J, with 6 bases in between. DNA of the CDR3: TGTGCCAGCAGTGATAGAAAGAACACTGAAGCTTTCTTT. Its protein product is CASSDRKNTEAFF.

The chain uses TRBV14 and TRBJ2-7; 9 nucleotides align to TRBD1. This CDR3 spans 14 amino acids. V dropped 2 bases and J dropped 6; count of bases not matched to a gene: 5. Germline lookup yields CDR1 SGHDN and CDR2 FVKESK. Written as DNA, the CDR3 is TGTGCCAGCAGCCAACAAGGGACAGGGCGCGAGCAGTACTTC. Its translation is CASSQQGTGREQYF. The entire variable domain, with the rest obtained from reference TRBV14 and TRBJ2-7, is as follows: EAGVTQFPSHSVIEKGQTVTLRCDPISGHDNLYWYRRVMGKEIKFLLHFVKESKQDESGMPNNRFLAERTGGTYSTLKVQPAELEDSGVYFCASSQQGTGREQYFGPGTRLTVT.

This clonotype was counted many times. The chain carries TRBV29-1 and TRBJ2-7; TRBD1 is a possible D gene (5 bases). This CDR3 contains 14 residues. Trimming stripped 5 bases from V and 0 bases from J, with 14 bases between. Germline V lookup: CDR1 SQVTM, CDR2 ANQGSEA. The CDR3 DNA is TGCAGCGTTTATGAGGACACGAGCTCCTACGAGCAGTACTTC. It codes for CSVYEDTSSYEQYF.

The sample holds many counts of this clonotype. The rearrangement joins TRBV7-2 to TRBJ2-2, with D maybe TRBD1 (5 bases). Germline V CDR1 and CDR2: SGHTA, FQGNSA. The CDR3 sequence is 16 residues long. The V gene lost 1 base and the J gene lost 4 bases, with 13 bases spanning the gap. CDR3 sequence: CASSLDSQGSTGELFF. The CDR3 DNA is TGTGCCAGCAGCTTAGATTCTCAGGGTTCCACCGGGGAGCTGTTTTTT.

On this clonotype itself: The junction shows a germline mismatch at one end, possibly a read error. The chain joins TRBV7-8 to TRBJ1-2, with D tentatively TRBD1 (6 bases). The germline V gene encodes CDR1 SGHVS and CDR2 FQNEAQ. The CDR3 consists of 14 residues. The CDR3 region has the DNA TGTGCTAGCAGCTTACAGGGAAACCGGTACGGCTACACCTTC. This sequence encodes CASSLQGNRYGYTF.

This clonotype was recorded many times. The V gene is TRBV6-1, the J gene TRBJ2-7; no definite D call. Germline CDR1 is MNHNS and CDR2 is SASEGT. V gave up 2 bases and J gave up 5 bases, with 10 bases separating them. This CDR3 comprises 13 residues. CDR3 protein: CASSEPFQHEQYF. DNA for the CDR3: TGTGCCAGCAGTGAACCGTTTCAACACGAGCAGTACTTC.

This clonotype was counted a few times. V and J are TRBV29-1 and TRBJ2-2; 8 bases fit TRBD1. The CDR3 length is 14 residues. V shed 7 bases, J shed 1 base, and the junction held 5 bases outside the gene matches. Germline CDR1 reads SQVTM; CDR2 reads ANQGSEA. The CDR3 DNA sequence: TGCAGCGCCCTGGGACAGGTGAACACCGGGGAGCTGTTTTTT. Translating it yields CSALGQVNTGELFF.

With respect to this clonotype: Since a much larger clone is just one base distant, this may be a read error. CDR3 sequence reads: CTSSQTGGVAKNIQYF. The CDR3 DNA sequence: TGTACCAGCAGCCAGACGGGTGGCGTGGCCAAAAACATTCAGTACTTC. This chain connects TRBV14 to TRBJ2-4; no clear D gene. There are 16 residues in the CDR3. Germline CDR1 reads SGHDN; CDR2 reads FVKESK.

The chain is built from TRBV5-1 and TRBJ2-7; D is perhaps TRBD2 (6 bases). Between the trimmed V and J ends, which lost 0 bases and 6 bases, there was a span of 13 bases. CDR1 is SGHRS, CDR2 YFSETQ, per germline. This CDR3 contains 14 residues. In DNA form, the CDR3 reads TGCGCCAGCAGCTTGGTTCGCGGAGGGGTCGAGCAGTACTTC. It yields the protein CASSLVRGGVEQYF.